Shown below are 30 T cell receptor beta chains from a single sample sequenced in a study of human T cells and chemical hapten exposure (dated by TCRdb to about 2021). The sample's time point label, decoded: patch test 3, about 24 weeks after DPC sensitization. The sample's treatment or condition label, in plain terms: therapeutic diphenylcyclopropenone sensitization with weekly scalp DPC. Total RNA was extracted from unfractionated whole blood that had been collected in Tempus Blood RNA tubes. The method behind the library was RACE. Reads for this sample came from a NextSeq 500. The raw public reads went through TCRdb reprocessing: fastp at Q25, MiXCR clone calling, in-frame beta chains kept. For every CDR3 protein sequence, its rows merge into one entry that carries the most common genes and DNA. This sample is represented by fewer than 40,000 distinct CDR3 sequences; about 12% of them were singletons. The top ten clonotypes cover 2.3% of the sample.

Sequenced material: whole blood, taken in connection with sensitization to the hapten diphenylcyclopropenone (DPC). The receptor source for this set is a woman in her forties with alopecia areata. Some clones in this sample may be carry-over from other donors' samples.

In this sample, this clonotype turned up many times. This chain links TRBV5-1 with TRBJ1-2, with 7 bases aligning to TRBD1. Germline V CDR1 and CDR2: SGHRS, YFSETQ. The CDR3 has 14 amino acids. With V trimmed by 4 bases and J by 6 bases, 9 bases remained unmatched. CDR3 amino acids: CASSQGQAVDGYTF. The DNA of the CDR3 is TGCGCCAGCAGCCAAGGACAGGCGGTGGATGGCTACACCTTC.

This chain links TRBV20-1 with TRBJ1-1; D gene unclear. The V gene lost 4 bases and the J gene lost 4 bases, with 13 bases spanning the gap. There are 13 residues in the CDR3. CDR1 is DFQATT, CDR2 SNEGSKA, per germline (reference sequence). In DNA, the CDR3 is TGCAGTGCTATTCCGGCCCCTGCCACTGAAGCTTTCTTT. It encodes CSAIPAPATEAFF.

The V and J genes are TRBV7-2 and TRBJ2-2; TRBD1 aligns across 9 bases. CDR1 and CDR2 (germline): SGHTA, FQGNSA. The CDR3 length is 16 residues. J was trimmed by 4 bases and V by 5 bases; bases with no gene match: 8. The CDR3 loop is CASSPPGDRVTGELFF. As DNA, the CDR3 is TGTGCCAGCAGCCCCCCCGGGGACAGGGTCACCGGGGAGCTGTTTTTT.

This clonotype showed up many times. As DNA, the CDR3 is TGTGCCAGCAGCTTTAGAGTCTCTCAGAACACCGGGGAGCTGTTTTTT. Its protein is CASSFRVSQNTGELFF. The J gene is TRBJ2-2, the V gene TRBV7-6; D not certain. Per germline, CDR1 SGHVS and CDR2 FNYEAQ. Trimming cost V 3 bases and J 1 base, with 12 bases left between them. The CDR3 extends over 16 amino acids.

The rearrangement uses TRBV28 and TRBJ1-5; 8 bases fit TRBD1. The V gene's germline CDR1 is MDHEN and CDR2 SYDVKM. The V gene end was trimmed by 4 bases and the J gene end by 2 bases; junction bases not matched to a gene: 7. The CDR3 contains 16 residues. Written as DNA, the CDR3 is TGTGCCAGCAGTTCCCCGACAGGGGTCGGCAATCAGCCCCAGCATTTT. It codes for CASSSPTGVGNQPQHF. The entire variable domain, with the rest obtained from reference TRBV28 and TRBJ1-5, is as follows: DVKVTQSSRYLVKRTGEKVFLECVQDMDHENMFWYRQDPGLGLRLIYFSYDVKMKEKGDIPEGYSVSREKKERFSLILESASTNQTSMYLCASSSPTGVGNQPQHFGDGTRLSIL.

This clonotype was counted only a few times. The CDR3 region is CASSLGRGRDYGYTF. Written as DNA, the CDR3 is TGTGCCAGCAGTTTAGGCAGGGGCCGAGACTATGGCTACACCTTC. V is TRBV27 and J is TRBJ1-2; D might be TRBD1 (6 bases). The CDR3 has 15 residues. The germline V gene encodes CDR1 MNHEY and CDR2 SMNVEV (reference sequence). V lost 2 bases, J lost 3 bases, and 13 bases lay in between.

This sequence joins TRBV28 and TRBJ1-2; D gene unclear. CDR3 length: 15 residues. Looked up from germline, CDR1 is MDHEN and CDR2 is SYDVKM. Trimming pared 3 bases from V and 0 bases from J, leaving 11 bases between. CDR3 region: CASSFSGISNYGYTF. CDR3 nucleotides: TGTGCCAGCAGTTTCTCCGGAATATCTAACTATGGCTACACCTTC.

The table lists this clonotype with a few counts. The J gene is TRBJ1-1, the V gene TRBV10-1; weak D call: TRBD1 (5 bases). This CDR3 contains 15 residues. Trimming pared 2 bases from V and 2 bases from J, leaving 12 bases between. Germline V gene data show CDR1 as WNHNN and CDR2 as SYGVQD (reference sequence). Here the CDR3 DNA reads TGCGCCAGCAGTGAGCAGGTGGGACCCAACACTGAAGCTTTCTTT. Its translation: CASSEQVGPNTEAFF.

In this sample, this clonotype turned up many times. The chain has TRBV3-1 and TRBJ2-1, with D possibly called TRBD1 or TRBD2 (6 bases each). The CDR3 covers 12 residues. Germline V gives CDR1 LGHDT, CDR2 YNNKEL (reference sequence). With 5 bases removed from V and 8 bases from J, the gap between germline ends came to 10 bases. CDR3: CASSSEGDEQFF. CDR3 coding DNA: TGTGCCAGCAGCTCGGAGGGGGATGAGCAGTTCTTC.

This clonotype appeared many times. The chain uses TRBV6-1 and TRBJ2-7; maybe TRBD1 (5 bases). CDR3 length: 15 residues. CDR1 and CDR2 (germline): MNHNS, SASEGT. V gave up 3 bases and J gave up 2 bases, with 14 bases separating them. The CDR3 DNA sequence: TGTGCCAGCAGTGATTGGGGCCGAAAAGCCTACGAGCAGTACTTC. Encoded protein: CASSDWGRKAYEQYF.

Only a few counts were recorded for this clonotype. The chain employs TRBV3-1 and TRBJ2-1; TRBD2 agrees at 16 bases. Looked up from germline, CDR1 is LGHDT and CDR2 is YNNKEL (reference sequence). V lost 4 bases to trimming and J lost 7 bases; unmatched junction nucleotides: 4. CDR3 size: 16 residues. This chain's CDR3 is CASSPGTSGGVNEQFF. CDR3 coding DNA: TGTGCCAGCAGCCCTGGGACTAGCGGGGGGGTGAATGAGCAGTTCTTC.

The chain recombines TRBV20-1 with TRBJ2-3, with 9 bases matching TRBD1. With V trimmed by 5 bases and J by 2 bases, 8 bases remained unmatched. CDR3 length: 15 residues. Germline CDR1 reads DFQATT; CDR2 reads SNEGSKA (reference sequence). The CDR3 nucleotides are TGCAGTGCTTTGACCGGGACAGGGTTCACAGATACGCAGTATTTT. This gives the protein CSALTGTGFTDTQYF.

The rearrangement uses TRBV11-2 and TRBJ1-3; the match to TRBD1 covers 8 bases. Germline trimming cut 5 bases from V and 2 bases from J; bases unmatched to any gene: 8. The germline gives CDR1 SGHAT, CDR2 FQNNGV. This CDR3 is built from 16 residues. Here the CDR3 DNA reads TGTGCCAGCAGCCTGGACAGGGTAGTCACTGGAAACACCATATATTTT. It is translated as CASSLDRVVTGNTIYF.

This clonotype occurred once. The gene calls are TRBV10-1 and TRBJ2-7, with TRBD2 as a possible D gene (6 bases). This CDR3 is built from 11 residues. The germline gives CDR1 WNHNN, CDR2 SYGVQD (reference sequence). CDR3 protein: CSISGTYEQYF. The CDR3 nucleotides read TGCTCAATTAGCGGTACCTACGAGCAGTACTTC.

The chain combines TRBV7-9 with TRBJ1-4, with 7 bases aligning to TRBD1. The germline V gene encodes CDR1 SEHNR and CDR2 FQNEAQ (reference sequence). This CDR3 region has 14 residues. V lost 5 bases, J lost 8 bases, and 8 bases stayed unmatched. CDR3 sequence (DNA): TGTGCCAGCAGCCTAGGGGGCTCGGAGGAAAAACTGTTTTTT. Its protein is CASSLGGSEEKLFF.

To note about this clonotype: A much larger clone is a single base away; this may be a read error. CDR3 sequence: CASSPIQVHGMNTEAFF. The CDR3 DNA reads as TGTGCCAGCTCACCCATACAAGTACATGGCATGAACACTGAAGCTTTCTTT. V usage is TRBV18 and J usage is TRBJ1-1; D not resolved. Germline V gene lookup returns CDR1 KGHSH and CDR2 LQKENI. The CDR3 loop spans 17 amino acids. The ends were cut back, 3 bases at V and 0 bases at J, with 17 bases in the middle.

The chain carries TRBV28 and TRBJ2-7; 9 nucleotides match TRBD1. Germline trimming cut 3 bases from V and 7 bases from J; bases unmatched to any gene: 4. There are 13 residues in the CDR3. Germline-derived CDR1 and CDR2 are MDHEN and SYDVKM. The CDR3 reads CASSFGTGREQYF. In nucleotides, the CDR3 is TGTGCCAGCAGTTTCGGGACAGGGCGGGAGCAGTACTTC.

The chain links TRBV7-2 to TRBJ2-3; TRBD2 matches at 8 bases. The V gene end was trimmed by 2 bases and the J gene end by 8 bases; junction bases not matched to a gene: 0. Germline loops: CDR1 SGHTA, CDR2 FQGNSA. This CDR3 region has 12 residues. CDR3 amino acids: CASSLSGGTQYF. In DNA, the CDR3 is TGTGCCAGCAGCTTAAGCGGGGGTACGCAGTATTTT.

The chain combines TRBV29-1 with TRBJ1-2; maybe TRBD1 (5 bases). V lost 4 bases to trimming and J lost 4 bases, with 13 bases between them. This CDR3 has 13 residues. Per germline, CDR1 SQVTM and CDR2 ANQGSEA. The CDR3 loop is CSVGREGTYGYTF. For the CDR3, the DNA is TGCAGCGTTGGCCGGGAGGGGACCTATGGCTACACCTTC.

V gene TRBV6-2 or TRBV6-3 combines with J gene TRBJ2-2; D is tentatively TRBD1 or TRBD2 (5 bases each). CDR3 length equals 13 residues. The ends were cut back, 11 bases at V and 7 bases at J, with 17 bases in the middle. Germline V gene data show CDR1 as MNHEY and CDR2 as SVGEGT. The CDR3 protein is CACHGAVDGELFF. CDR3 bases: TGTGCCTGTCACGGGGCCGTTGACGGGGAGCTGTTTTTT.

This clonotype was counted at least ten times. The V call is TRBV9, the J call TRBJ1-1; D not resolved. V lost 0 bases and J lost 4, with 10 bases in between. Germline CDR1 is SGDLS and CDR2 is YYNGEE. This CDR3 has 14 amino acids. CDR3 bases: TGTGCCAGCAGCGTAGATACATCGGGCACTGAAGCTTTCTTT. Its protein product is CASSVDTSGTEAFF.

The sample holds a few counts of this clonotype. The gene calls are TRBV5-4 and TRBJ2-3; D is possibly TRBD1 (6 bases). V dropped 5 bases and J dropped 3 bases, with 16 bases sitting between them. CDR3 length: 15 residues. Germline V gene sequence: CDR1 SGHNT, CDR2 YYREEE (reference sequence). The CDR3 reads CASSLSGQLTDTQYF. Written as DNA, the CDR3 is TGTGCCAGCAGTCTCTCTGGACAGTTGACAGATACGCAGTATTTT.

The CDR3 reads CASSAILGDEQFF. CDR3 DNA sequence: TGTGCCAGCAGCGCCATCCTAGGGGATGAGCAGTTCTTC. The V gene is TRBV28, the J gene TRBJ2-1, with D possibly TRBD1 on 5 matching bases. V shed 6 bases and J shed 8 bases, with 14 bases lying between them. The CDR3 sequence is 13 residues long. The V gene's germline CDR1 is MDHEN and CDR2 SYDVKM.

The V and J genes are TRBV28 and TRBJ2-5, with 12 bases identical to TRBD2. Germline trimming cut 6 bases from V and 4 bases from J; bases unmatched to any gene: 6. Germline V gives CDR1 MDHEN, CDR2 SYDVKM. The CDR3 is 15 amino acids. The CDR3 here is CASRSTSGGRETQYF. The CDR3 DNA reads TGTGCCAGCAGGTCGACTAGCGGGGGTCGAGAGACCCAGTACTTC.

The V and J genes are TRBV4-3 and TRBJ2-1, with 13 nucleotides matching TRBD2. The germline V gene encodes CDR1 LGHNA and CDR2 YSLEER. The CDR3 loop spans 17 amino acids. Trimming took 2 bases from V and 2 from J; bases not matched to a gene: 3. CDR3 bases: TGCGCCAGCAGCCAATCTGGGACTAGCGGGGCCTACAATGAGCAGTTCTTC. Residues: CASSQSGTSGAYNEQFF.

This clonotype was observed at least ten times. The CDR3 sequence is CASSLGSGQPQHF. The CDR3 DNA follows: TGTGCCAGCAGCTTAGGCTCTGGTCAGCCCCAGCATTTT. V usage is TRBV7-9 and J usage is TRBJ1-5; unclear D gene. CDR1 is SEHNR, CDR2 FQNEAQ, per germline (reference sequence). V lost 1 base and J lost 6, with 7 bases in between. The CDR3 loop spans 13 amino acids. Filled out from reference TRBV7-9 and TRBJ1-5, the complete variable domain reads DTGVSQNPRHKITKRGQNVTFRCDPISEHNRLYWYRQTLGQGPEFLTYFQNEAQLEKSRLLSDRFSAERPKGSFSTLEIQRTEQGDSAMYLCASSLGSGQPQHFGDGTRLSIL.

This clonotype was seen a handful of times. The rearrangement joins TRBV4-1 to TRBJ2-1, with 7 bases that match TRBD2. The ends lost 6 bases at V and 4 bases at J; junction bases unmatched: 9. Germline V CDR1 and CDR2: MGHRA, YSYEKL. This CDR3 is 15 amino acids long. For the CDR3, the DNA is TGCGCCAGCAGTAAACGGGAGGCTGATTACAATGAGCAGTTCTTC. Its protein is CASSKREADYNEQFF.

This clonotype was detected many times. This chain uses TRBV7-9 with TRBJ2-5; no firm D call. This CDR3 contains 16 residues. CDR1 is SEHNR, CDR2 FQNEAQ, per germline (reference sequence). The ends were cut back, 3 bases at V and 2 bases at J, with 16 bases in the middle. CDR3: CASSFSLRTVQETQYF. CDR3 in DNA: TGTGCCAGCAGCTTTTCCTTGAGGACGGTACAAGAGACCCAGTACTTC.

This clonotype was counted a few times. The chain couples TRBV7-9 to TRBJ2-7, with 10 bases that match TRBD1. The CDR3 spans 14 residues. Germline CDR1 is SEHNR and CDR2 is FQNEAQ (reference sequence). J was trimmed by 6 bases and V by 6 bases; bases with no gene match: 8. CDR3 sequence: CASRPTGQGFEQYF. CDR3 DNA sequence: TGTGCCAGCAGACCAACGGGACAGGGGTTCGAGCAGTACTTC.

This clonotype was seen at least ten times. This chain uses TRBV10-1 with TRBJ2-3; 7 bases agree with TRBD2. Trimming at V came to 7 bases and at J to 2 bases, leaving 15 bases not matched to a gene. The CDR3 totals 17 residues. Germline V CDR1 and CDR2: WNHNN, SYGVQD (reference sequence). CDR3 DNA sequence: TGCGCCAGCAATAAGGGATCGGCTAGCGGAACCACAGATACGCAGTATTTT. Its protein product is CASNKGSASGTTDTQYF.